One sample yielded the 23 T cell receptor beta chains listed below, sequenced in a study of cytomegalovirus exposure and HLA in healthy donors. Researchers ran the PCR with 60 Vbeta and 13 Jbeta primers. The protocol was immunoSEQ multiplex PCR, while the TCRdb copy is restricted to in-frame clones and leaves out a portion. This sample has over 90,000 clones; approximately 79% occur once, and the top ten carry around 20%. Sequenced input: PBMCs. Source of these receptors: a woman aged 60 to 75 in good health and CMV-seropositive.

The rearrangement joins TRBV7-2 to TRBJ2-7, with a weak D call TRBD2 (6 bases). The CDR3 has 13 amino acids. The germline gives CDR1 SGHTA, CDR2 FQGNSA. The V end was cut by 4 bases, the J end by 3 bases, with 10 bases between. CDR3 nucleotides: TGTGCCAGCAGCTCCATTAGCGGCTACGAGCAGTACTTC. Translating gives CASSSISGYEQYF.

The chain recombines TRBV18 with TRBJ2-7; 7 nucleotides align to TRBD1. Germline values: CDR1 KGHSH, CDR2 LQKENI. V lost 3 bases, J lost 6 bases, and 14 bases stayed unmatched. The CDR3 runs to 16 residues. CDR3 sequence (DNA): TGTGCCAGCTCACCTCAAGGACAGGCTTCCCCCCTCGAGCAGTACTTC. It specifies CASSPQGQASPLEQYF. Supplemented by reference TRBV18 and TRBJ2-7, the full variable domain reads NAGVMQNPRHLVRRRGQEARLRCSPMKGHSHVYWYRQLPEEGLKFMVYLQKENIIDESGMPKERFSAEFPKEGPSILRIQQVVRGDSAAYFCASSPQGQASPLEQYFGPGTRLTVT.

The sample holds a few counts of this clone. This chain links TRBV29-1 with TRBJ1-2; D may be TRBD1 (5 bases). CDR1 and CDR2 from the germline V gene are SQVTM and ANQGSEA. The V and J ends lost 4 bases and 3 bases respectively, with 9 bases between them. This CDR3 comprises 12 residues. The CDR3 sequence is CSVGEGDYGYTF. In nucleotides, the CDR3 is TGCAGCGTTGGTGAAGGGGACTATGGCTACACCTTC.

The V and J genes are TRBV18 and TRBJ2-5; 11 nucleotides agree with TRBD2. J lost 5 bases, V lost 2 bases, and 7 bases had no gene match. CDR1 is KGHSH, CDR2 LQKENI, per germline. The CDR3 loop spans 16 amino acids. The DNA of the CDR3 is TGTGCCAGCTCACCAATGACTAGCGGGAATTCCGAGACCCAGTACTTC. Translated, it gives CASSPMTSGNSETQYF.

This clone was picked up a small number of times. The V gene is TRBV5-1, the J gene TRBJ2-7, with 7 bases fitting TRBD2. The germline gives CDR1 SGHRS, CDR2 YFSETQ. The junction had 12 bases not matched to a gene; V was cut back by 4 bases and J by 5 bases. The CDR3 runs 15 residues. The CDR3 DNA reads as TGCGCCAGCAGCACAAGACAGCCTGGGGGGGACGAGCAGTACTTC. Amino acids: CASSTRQPGGDEQYF.

This chain links TRBV10-1 with TRBJ2-5; a possible D gene is TRBD1 (7 bases). This CDR3 comprises 16 residues. V was shortened by 4 bases and J by 3 bases, with 18 bases between the two germline ends. Germline assignment: CDR1 WNHNN and CDR2 SYGVQD (reference sequence). The CDR3 sequence is CASSVPSEGAKETQYF. The CDR3 coding sequence is TGCGCCAGCAGTGTCCCTTCGGAGGGGGCGAAAGAGACCCAGTACTTC.

The chain employs TRBV5-1 and TRBJ2-2, with 9 nucleotides matching TRBD2. The CDR3 runs 16 residues. Germline values: CDR1 SGHRS, CDR2 YFSETQ. The ends lost 1 base at V and 1 base at J; junction bases unmatched: 2. DNA of the CDR3: TGCGCCAGCAGCTTGAAACTAGCGGGGAACACCGGGGAGCTGTTTTTT. Encoded protein: CASSLKLAGNTGELFF.

V is TRBV27 and J is TRBJ2-1, with a weak D call TRBD2 (6 bases). V was clipped by 2 bases and J by 0 bases, with 11 bases between them. CDR1 is MNHEY and CDR2 is SMNVEV in the germline V gene (reference sequence). This CDR3 region has 16 residues. The CDR3 DNA reads as TGTGCCAGCAGTTTAGGGGGAGGAATCTCCTACAATGAGCAGTTCTTC. Translated: CASSLGGGISYNEQFF.

V and J are TRBV10-3 and TRBJ2-2; perhaps TRBD2 as D (5 bases). Germline CDR1 and CDR2: ENHRY and SYGVKD. CDR3 size: 15 residues. The V and J ends lost 2 bases and 4 bases respectively, with 11 bases between them. The CDR3 loop reads CAISETGETTGELFF. The CDR3 DNA follows: TGTGCCATCAGTGAGACCGGGGAAACCACCGGGGAGCTGTTTTTT.

The CDR3 DNA is TGTGCCAGCAGCTTATCCTGGGGAGGGGAGACCCAGTACTTC. Translation gives CASSLSWGGETQYF. The chain uses TRBV11-2 and TRBJ2-5; 7 nucleotides match TRBD2. The CDR3 is made up of 14 amino acids. After removal of 2 bases from V and 5 bases from J, the junction contained 5 bases not matched to a gene. Germline CDR1 reads SGHAT; CDR2 reads FQNNGV.

This chain links TRBV4-1 with TRBJ1-4; TRBD1 matches at 8 bases. Unmatched junction bases numbered 17, after V lost 0 bases and J lost 8 bases. The CDR3 has 19 residues. The germline V gene encodes CDR1 MGHRA and CDR2 YSYEKL. The CDR3 protein is CASSQERLAAGGAGEKLFF. The CDR3 DNA is TGCGCCAGCAGCCAAGAAAGGTTAGCGGCAGGGGGCGCGGGAGAAAAACTGTTTTTT.

DNA for the CDR3: TGCAGCGCTAACAGCGGGGCGTACAATGAGCAGTTCTTC. Amino acid sequence: CSANSGAYNEQFF. The chain is built from TRBV29-1 and TRBJ2-1; 7 bases are a match to TRBD2. Germline V lookup: CDR1 SQVTM, CDR2 ANQGSEA. After removal of 7 bases from V and 4 bases from J, the junction contained 7 bases not matched to a gene. The CDR3 has 13 amino acids.

The chain combines TRBV10-2 with TRBJ2-5; 7 bases align to TRBD1. The CDR3 is 14 residues long. Germline V gene sequence: CDR1 WSHSY, CDR2 SAAADI. V was pared by 6 bases and J by 1 base, with 5 bases of the junction left unmatched. CDR3 in DNA: TGCGCCAGCAGCAGGGGGAACTTCCAAGAGACCCAGTACTTC. The encoded protein is CASSRGNFQETQYF.

V gene TRBV19 combines with J gene TRBJ1-1, with 8 bases that match TRBD1. This CDR3 contains 15 residues. Trimming took 4 bases from V and 12 from J; bases not matched to a gene: 16. Germline CDR1 reads LNHDA; CDR2 reads SQIVND (reference sequence). CDR3 sequence (DNA): TGTGCCAGTAGTACAGGGGCAGGGGGCGACCGGCTAACTTTCTTT. This gives the protein CASSTGAGGDRLTFF. The whole variable domain, filled in from reference TRBV19 and TRBJ1-1, reads DGGITQSPKYLFRKEGQNVTLSCEQNLNHDAMYWYRQDPGQGLRLIYYSQIVNDFQKGDIAEGYSVSREKKESFPLTVTSAQKNPTAFYLCASSTGAGGDRLTFFGQGTRLTVV.

The chain links TRBV6-5 to TRBJ2-7; 8 positions match TRBD2. This CDR3 region has 15 residues. The germline V gene encodes CDR1 MNHEY and CDR2 SVGAGI. The ends lost 5 bases at V and 1 base at J; junction bases unmatched: 7. The CDR3 coding sequence is TGTGCCAGCAGTCCCCGGGGGGGGCCGTCCTACGAGCAGTACTTC. Its translation: CASSPRGGPSYEQYF.

This rearrangement joins TRBV19 to TRBJ2-1; D may be TRBD1 (6 bases). The V end lost 8 bases, the J end lost 2 bases, and 13 bases lay between the germline ends. Germline V CDR1 and CDR2: LNHDA, SQIVND (reference sequence). CDR3 size: 14 residues. The CDR3, as DNA: TGTGCCAGTCTCCCAGGGGCGGCCTACAATGAGCAGTTCTTC. Protein: CASLPGAAYNEQFF.

This chain links TRBV9 with TRBJ2-3; 10 bases agree with TRBD1. Germline CDR1 SGDLS, CDR2 YYNGEE. The CDR3 loop spans 16 amino acids. V shed 3 bases and J 6 bases; nucleotides not matched to a gene: 10. The CDR3 DNA reads TGTGCCAGCAGCGCCCCCGGGACAGGGGCCCGGGATACGCAGTATTTT. This encodes CASSAPGTGARDTQYF.

The rearrangement links TRBV9 to TRBJ2-1; 8 bases line up with TRBD1. Per the germline V gene, CDR1 is SGDLS and CDR2 is YYNGEE. V was clipped by 1 base and J by 5 bases; unmatched bases: 5. The CDR3 runs 15 residues. The DNA of the CDR3 is TGTGCCAGCAGCGTATGGGGGGACAGGAACAATGAGCAGTTCTTC. Translated: CASSVWGDRNNEQFF.

This rearrangement joins TRBV18 to TRBJ2-3, with TRBD2 matching 10 bases. The V gene's germline CDR1 is KGHSH and CDR2 LQKENI. Trimming cost V 6 bases and J 4 bases; bases outside gene matches: 7. CDR3 length equals 15 residues. The CDR3 loop reads CASSPLAGAADTQYF. CDR3 sequence (DNA): TGTGCCAGCTCTCCCCTAGCGGGAGCAGCAGATACGCAGTATTTT. The full variable domain, its missing parts supplied by reference TRBV18 and TRBJ2-3, is NAGVMQNPRHLVRRRGQEARLRCSPMKGHSHVYWYRQLPEEGLKFMVYLQKENIIDESGMPKERFSAEFPKEGPSILRIQQVVRGDSAAYFCASSPLAGAADTQYFGPGTRLTVL.

The V gene is TRBV7-9, the J gene TRBJ2-2, with TRBD2 matching 10 bases. Germline CDR1 SEHNR, CDR2 FQNEAQ (reference sequence). The V and J ends lost 2 bases and 7 bases, in that order; junction bases with no gene match: 4. This CDR3 is built from 15 residues. The CDR3 nucleotides read TGTGCCAGCAGCTTACTAGCGGGAGACGTCGGGGAGCTGTTTTTT. Translation: CASSLLAGDVGELFF.

The J gene is TRBJ2-2, the V gene TRBV7-3, with D maybe TRBD2 (5 bases). Germline V gene lookup returns CDR1 SGHTA and CDR2 FQGTGA. Between the trimmed V and J ends, which lost 5 bases and 6 bases, there was a span of 10 bases. This CDR3 spans 13 amino acids. This chain's CDR3 is CASSRRAAGELFF. The DNA for the CDR3 is TGTGCCAGCAGCCGAAGAGCGGCCGGGGAGCTGTTTTTT.

This clone was counted a few times. The rearrangement links TRBV7-3 to TRBJ2-2, with no clear D. Germline V gene sequence: CDR1 SGHTA, CDR2 FQGTGA. The CDR3 sequence is 12 residues long. V was clipped by 5 bases and J by 7 bases, with 8 bases between them. CDR3 protein: CASSTRGGELFF. The DNA for the CDR3 is TGTGCCAGCAGCACTCGTGGCGGGGAGCTGTTTTTT.

The rearrangement joins TRBV2 to TRBJ1-6, with 8 bases lining up with TRBD1. This CDR3 region has 15 residues. Germline CDR1 is SNHLY and CDR2 is FYNNEI. V dropped 6 bases and J dropped 9; count of bases not matched to a gene: 10. CDR3 sequence: CASSLDREAGSPLHF. The CDR3 DNA is TGTGCCAGCAGCTTGGACAGGGAGGCGGGTTCACCCCTCCACTTT.